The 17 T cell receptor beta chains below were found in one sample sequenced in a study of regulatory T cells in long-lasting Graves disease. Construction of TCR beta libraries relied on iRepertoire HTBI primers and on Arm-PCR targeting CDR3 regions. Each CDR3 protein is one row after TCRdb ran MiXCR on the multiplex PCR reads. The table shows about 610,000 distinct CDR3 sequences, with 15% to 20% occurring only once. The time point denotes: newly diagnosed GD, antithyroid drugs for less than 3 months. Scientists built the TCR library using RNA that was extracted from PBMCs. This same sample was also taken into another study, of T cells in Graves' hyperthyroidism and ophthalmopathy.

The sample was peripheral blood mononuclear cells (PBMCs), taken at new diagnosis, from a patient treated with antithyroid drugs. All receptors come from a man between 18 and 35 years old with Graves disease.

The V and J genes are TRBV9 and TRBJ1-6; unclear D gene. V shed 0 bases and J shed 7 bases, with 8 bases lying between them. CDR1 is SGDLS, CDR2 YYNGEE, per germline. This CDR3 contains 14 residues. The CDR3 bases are TGTGCCAGCAGCGTAGTTGGCGGGAATTCACCCCTCCACTTT. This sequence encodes CASSVVGGNSPLHF.

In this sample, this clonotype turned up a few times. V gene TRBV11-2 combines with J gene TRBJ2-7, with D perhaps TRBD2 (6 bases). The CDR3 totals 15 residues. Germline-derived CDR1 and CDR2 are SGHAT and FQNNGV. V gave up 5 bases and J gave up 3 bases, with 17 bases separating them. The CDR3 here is CASSVGRGTLYEQYF. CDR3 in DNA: TGTGCCAGCAGCGTAGGTCGGGGGACCCTCTACGAGCAGTACTTC.

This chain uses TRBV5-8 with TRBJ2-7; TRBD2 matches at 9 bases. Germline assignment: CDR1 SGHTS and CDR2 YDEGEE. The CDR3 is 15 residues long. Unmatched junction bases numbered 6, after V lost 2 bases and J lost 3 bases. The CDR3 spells CASSFPTSGYYEQYF. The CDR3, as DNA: TGTGCCAGCAGCTTTCCGACTAGCGGCTACTACGAGCAGTACTTC.

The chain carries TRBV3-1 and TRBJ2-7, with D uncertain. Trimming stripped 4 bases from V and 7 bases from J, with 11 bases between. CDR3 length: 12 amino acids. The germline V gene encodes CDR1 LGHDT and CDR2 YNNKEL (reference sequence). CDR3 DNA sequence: TGTGCCAGCAGCCCCTACCAGAAGGAGCAGTACTTC. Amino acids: CASSPYQKEQYF.

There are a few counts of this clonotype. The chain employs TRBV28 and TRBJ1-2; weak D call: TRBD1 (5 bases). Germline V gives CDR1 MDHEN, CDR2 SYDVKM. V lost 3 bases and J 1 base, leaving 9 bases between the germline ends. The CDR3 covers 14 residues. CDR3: CASSLLGDNYGYTF. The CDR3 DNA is TGTGCCAGCAGTTTGTTAGGGGATAACTATGGCTACACCTTC.

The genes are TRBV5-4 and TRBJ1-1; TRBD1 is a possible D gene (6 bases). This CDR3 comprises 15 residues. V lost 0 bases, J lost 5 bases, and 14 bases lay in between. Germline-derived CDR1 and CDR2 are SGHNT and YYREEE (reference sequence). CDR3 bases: TGTGCCAGCAGCTTGGCCGGGGGCCGGGAAACTGAAGCTTTCTTT. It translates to CASSLAGGRETEAFF.

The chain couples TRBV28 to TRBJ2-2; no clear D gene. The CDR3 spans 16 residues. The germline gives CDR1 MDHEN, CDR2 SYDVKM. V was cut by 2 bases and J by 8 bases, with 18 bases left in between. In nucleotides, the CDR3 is TGTGCCAGCAGTTTAGGTCGGGTATCGGTGACTGGGGAGCTGTTTTTT. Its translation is CASSLGRVSVTGELFF. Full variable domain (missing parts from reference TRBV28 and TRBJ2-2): DVKVTQSSRYLVKRTGEKVFLECVQDMDHENMFWYRQDPGLGLRLIYFSYDVKMKEKGDIPEGYSVSREKKERFSLILESASTNQTSMYLCASSLGRVSVTGELFFGEGSRLTVL.

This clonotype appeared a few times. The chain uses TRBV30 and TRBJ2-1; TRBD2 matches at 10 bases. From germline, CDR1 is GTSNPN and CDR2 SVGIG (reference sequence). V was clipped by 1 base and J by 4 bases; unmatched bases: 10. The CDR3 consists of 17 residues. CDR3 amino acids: CAWSGLGVAGGYNEQFF. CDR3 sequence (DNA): TGTGCCTGGAGTGGGCTCGGAGTAGCGGGGGGTTACAATGAGCAGTTCTTC.

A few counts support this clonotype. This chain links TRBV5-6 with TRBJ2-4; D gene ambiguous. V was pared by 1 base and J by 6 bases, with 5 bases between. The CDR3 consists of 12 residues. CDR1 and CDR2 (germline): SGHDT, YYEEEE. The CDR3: CASSLSGNIQYF. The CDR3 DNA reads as TGTGCCAGCAGCTTGTCCGGAAACATTCAGTACTTC.

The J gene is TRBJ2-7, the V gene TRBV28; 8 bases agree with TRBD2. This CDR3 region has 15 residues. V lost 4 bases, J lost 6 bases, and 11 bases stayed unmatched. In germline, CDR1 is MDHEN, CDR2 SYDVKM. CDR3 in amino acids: CASSSRGGFYLEQYF. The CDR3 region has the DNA TGTGCCAGCAGTTCCCGGGGGGGCTTTTACCTCGAGCAGTACTTC.

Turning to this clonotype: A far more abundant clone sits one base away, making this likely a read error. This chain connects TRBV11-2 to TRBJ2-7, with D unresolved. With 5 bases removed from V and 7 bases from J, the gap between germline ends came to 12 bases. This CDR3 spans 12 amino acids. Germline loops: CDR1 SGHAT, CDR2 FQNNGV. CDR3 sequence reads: CASSVWANEQYF. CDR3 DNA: TGTGCCAGCAGCGTGTGGGCGAATGAGCAGTACTTC.

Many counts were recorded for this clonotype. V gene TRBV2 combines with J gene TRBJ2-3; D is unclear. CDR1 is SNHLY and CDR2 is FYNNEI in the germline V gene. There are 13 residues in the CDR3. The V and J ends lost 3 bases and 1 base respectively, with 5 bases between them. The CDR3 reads CASSESGTDTQYF. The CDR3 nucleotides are TGTGCCAGCAGTGAGTCAGGCACAGATACGCAGTATTTT.

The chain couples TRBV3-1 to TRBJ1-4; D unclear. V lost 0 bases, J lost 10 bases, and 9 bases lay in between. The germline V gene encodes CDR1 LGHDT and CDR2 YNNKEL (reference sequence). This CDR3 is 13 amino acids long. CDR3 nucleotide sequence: TGTGCCAGCAGCCAAGATCCAAGCAGAAAACTGTTTTTT. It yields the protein CASSQDPSRKLFF.

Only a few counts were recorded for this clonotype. CDR3 bases: TGTGCCAGCAGCCAAGTACAAGGGGAGCAGTTCTTC. It yields the protein CASSQVQGEQFF. This chain links TRBV3-1 with TRBJ2-1; D gene uncertain. The V end lost 1 base, the J end lost 10 bases, and 8 bases lay between the germline ends. Germline V gene sequence: CDR1 LGHDT, CDR2 YNNKEL (reference sequence). This CDR3 spans 12 amino acids.

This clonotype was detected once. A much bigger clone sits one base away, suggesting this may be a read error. Here the CDR3 reads CASSTGQGQSIQYF. The CDR3 DNA follows: TGTGCCAGCAGCACCGGACAGGGTCAAAGCATTCAGTACTTC. The V and J genes are TRBV7-8 and TRBJ2-4; 8 bases fit TRBD1. With 5 bases clipped from V and 9 bases from J, the junction kept 9 bases outside the gene matches. The CDR3 is 14 residues long. CDR1 SGHVS and CDR2 FQNEAQ come from the germline V gene.

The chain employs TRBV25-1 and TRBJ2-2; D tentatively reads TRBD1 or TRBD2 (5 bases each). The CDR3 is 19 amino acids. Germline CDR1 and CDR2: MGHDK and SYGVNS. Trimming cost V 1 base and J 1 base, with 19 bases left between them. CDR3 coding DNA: TGTGCCAGCAGTGAATTAGGCCCCGGGACGTGGCGGAACACCGGGGAGCTGTTTTTT. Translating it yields CASSELGPGTWRNTGELFF.

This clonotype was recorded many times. The CDR3: CASTDPRLKQFF. The CDR3 DNA follows: TGTGCCAGCACCGACCCTAGACTTAAGCAGTTCTTC. V gene TRBV27 combines with J gene TRBJ2-3; unclear D gene. The J call is in doubt because the DNA end fits TRBJ2-1 better. CDR3 length: 12 amino acids. Per germline, CDR1 MNHEY and CDR2 SMNVEV (reference sequence).